This is a list of T cell receptor beta chains from one sample in a study of blood T cell repertoires in COVID-19. Profiled with immunoSEQ multiplex PCR; TCRdb holds only in-frame clones, not every one. This table has approximately 53,000 clones, 82% appearing once. Material for sequencing was peripheral blood. The receptors here all came from a woman in her sixties or seventies with acute or convalescent COVID-19. CDR3s include the opening cysteine and the closing phenylalanine or tryptophan. Fields, in order: J gene, D gene, V gene, clone size, CDR3 DNA, CDR3 protein. D genes are given only for firm matches. Clone size, where shown, is once, few, many, or a class for clones that have expanded.

>TRBJ2-5|TRBD1|TRBV18|NA
TGTGCCAGCTCCCTAGGGGGCGGCGGGCAAGAGACCCAGTACTTC
CASSLGGGGQETQYF
>TRBJ1-1|TRBD1|TRBV6-6|NA
TGTGCCAGCAAAGGGACAGGGGCTGAAGCTTTCTTT
CASKGTGAEAFF
>TRBJ1-3|NA|TRBV10-3|NA
TGTGCCATCAGCTTAGCAGGGGGAAACACCATATATTTT
CAISLAGGNTIYF
>TRBJ1-3|NA|TRBV6-1|NA
TGTGCCAGCATTGAGGGGGGAGTAAGCGACCCCTTCTCTGGAAACACCATATATTTT
CASIEGGVSDPFSGNTIYF
>TRBJ2-6|NA|TRBV10-3|NA
TGTGCCATCAGTGAGTCGACTGACTCTGGGGCCAACGTCCTGACTTTC
CAISESTDSGANVLTF
>TRBJ1-6|NA|TRBV30|NA
TGTGCCTGGAGGCTGGGTGGAGGGGGGGTACCACCCCTCCACTTT
CAWRLGGGGVPPLHF
>TRBJ2-7|TRBD2|TRBV4-1|few
TGCGCCAGCAGCCAAGGGACTAGCGGGGTCTACGAGCAGTACTTC
CASSQGTSGVYEQYF
>TRBJ2-3|NA|TRBV11-3|NA
TGTGCCAGCAGCTTAACAGGTCCAGATACGCAGTATTTT
CASSLTGPDTQYF
>TRBJ1-1|NA|TRBV29-1|NA
TGCAGCGCCGGGGACACTGAAGCTTTCTTT
CSAGDTEAFF
>TRBJ2-3|NA|TRBV19|NA
TGTGCCAGTAGTGTTACTAGTGCATCAGATACGCAGTATTTT
CASSVTSASDTQYF
>TRBJ2-5|NA|TRBV2|NA
TGTGCCAGCAGTGGCGGACTGGAAGAGACCCAGTACTTC
CASSGGLEETQYF
>TRBJ2-2|NA|TRBV5-4|once
TGTGCCAGCAGCTTAATTAGCGGAACCACCGGGGAGCTGTTTTTT
CASSLISGTTGELFF
>TRBJ2-7|NA|TRBV5-1|NA
TGCGCCAGCAGCTCCCGAAGGCGGGATTCTAGCTACGAGCAGTACTTC
CASSSRRRDSSYEQYF
>TRBJ1-2|NA|TRBV5-1|NA
TGCGCCAGCAGCGGTGGAAGGGGTGATAACTATGGCTACACCTTC
CASSGGRGDNYGYTF
>TRBJ1-4|NA|TRBV18|NA
TGTGCCAGCTCACTTCCCTCAGGGATGGGGGAAAAACTGTTTTTT
CASSLPSGMGEKLFF
>TRBJ1-1|TRBD1|TRBV7-9|NA
TGTGCCAGCAGCCTGGACAGGGTTCGCACTGAAGCTTTCTTT
CASSLDRVRTEAFF
>TRBJ2-1|TRBD2|TRBV5-1|NA
TGCGCCAGCAGCTTGGTAGCGGGGGGCTCCTACAATGAGCAGTTCTTC
CASSLVAGGSYNEQFF
>TRBJ2-2|TRBD1|TRBV5-1|NA
TGCGCCAGCAGCTCGAGAACAGGGGTTCCGGCCGGGGAGCTGTTTTTT
CASSSRTGVPAGELFF
>TRBJ1-1|TRBD1|TRBV7-8|NA
TGTGCCAGCAGCTTAGGAGGGGGACAGGGAAAAATGAACACTGAAGCTTTCTTT
CASSLGGGQGKMNTEAFF
>TRBJ2-5|NA|TRBV5-1|NA
TGCGCCAGCACCTACCCCAGCCAGGCTTGGGAGACCCAGTACTTC
CASTYPSQAWETQYF
>TRBJ2-2|NA|TRBV6-5|NA
TGTGCCAGCAGTCTTGCGAACACCGGGGAGCTGTTTTTT
CASSLANTGELFF
>TRBJ1-6|TRBD1|TRBV6-4|few
TGTGCCAGCAGTGACGAGGGGGCAGGGAACCGTTCACCCCTCCACTTT
CASSDEGAGNRSPLHF
>TRBJ1-2|NA|TRBV15|NA
TGTGCCACCAGCAGCAGACAGGACTATGGCTACACCTTC
CATSSRQDYGYTF
>TRBJ2-2|NA|TRBV21-1|NA
TGTGCCAGCCCAACTCCTACAGGTCGGAACACCGGGGAGCTGTTTTTT
CASPTPTGRNTGELFF
>TRBJ2-1|NA|TRBV5-1|NA
TGCGCCAGCAGCTCGACACTACGGACTACCCCCCGGGCTTACAATGAGCAGTTCTTC
CASSSTLRTTPRAYNEQFF
>TRBJ2-5|TRBD2|TRBV2|NA
TGTGCCAGCCTGATAGCGGGAGCTCAAGAGACCCAGTACTTC
CASLIAGAQETQYF
>TRBJ2-7|NA|TRBV5-1|few
TGCGCCAGCAGCTTATTGGTCACAGCCCTAATCTTATACGAGCAGTACTTC
CASSLLVTALILYEQYF
>TRBJ1-2|NA|TRBV6-5|NA
TGTGCCAGCACGGAGGTGGTGGGCTATGGCTACACCTTC
CASTEVVGYGYTF
>TRBJ2-5|NA|TRBV3-1/TRBV3-2|NA
TGTGCCAGCAGCCCTAGCTTGGCGACCCAGTACTTC
CASSPSLATQYF
>TRBJ1-1|TRBD1|TRBV14|once
TGTGCCAGCAGCCAAGGACAGGGGAGCACTGAAGCTTTCTTT
CASSQGQGSTEAFF